This TCR beta chain is drawn from a study of blood T cells in healthy people across ages. Study-level findings and limits: Per million T cells, TCR beta diversity dropped roughly linearly as age increased.

There were at least 5 micrograms of total RNA extracted from every sample. A second roughly 6 to 12 cycle PCR used barcoded and J-beta primers. A tag from a template-switch adaptor with 12 random nucleotides marked each cDNA molecule. TCRdb reanalysed the 5' RACE reads using MiXCR and keeps one entry per CDR3 protein. The data contain over 1,500,000 distinct CDR3 sequences, about two fifths of them singletons. This clonotype was counted a few times. The antigen is unknown. The specimen was blood. The receptor's source is a human donor in good health.

CDR3 DNA sequence: TGCGCCAGCAGCCTAATGCCAGGGGACTACAATGAGCAGTTCTTC. Amino acids: CASSLMPGDYNEQFF. The chain recombines TRBV5-1 with TRBJ2-1; maybe TRBD1 (6 bases). Looked up from germline, CDR1 is SGHRS and CDR2 is YFSETQ. V lost 4 bases and J 3 bases, leaving 14 bases between the germline ends. CDR3 length: 15 amino acids.